Each of the 27 T cell receptor beta chains below was sequenced from the same sample in a study of cytomegalovirus exposure and HLA in healthy donors. Vbeta (60) and Jbeta (13) primers were used in the PCR. Here immunoSEQ multiplex PCR was the method, and the copy in TCRdb shows in-frame clones only, minus some. This sample yields 130,000 to 150,000 clones, of which around 80% are seen a single time; 4.5% to 6.5% belongs to the top ten. Material: PBMCs. The receptor source for this set is a male donor in good health and CMV-seronegative.

The chain employs TRBV28 and TRBJ2-7; no clear D. This CDR3 comprises 16 residues. CDR1 and CDR2 from the germline V gene are MDHEN and SYDVKM. V was pared by 4 bases and J by 0 bases, with 16 bases between. The CDR3 reads CASSSSSAGLSYEQYF. In nucleotides, the CDR3 is TGTGCCAGCAGTTCAAGCTCGGCAGGCCTCTCCTACGAGCAGTACTTC. The full variable domain, rest sourced from reference TRBV28 and TRBJ2-7, is DVKVTQSSRYLVKRTGEKVFLECVQDMDHENMFWYRQDPGLGLRLIYFSYDVKMKEKGDIPEGYSVSREKKERFSLILESASTNQTSMYLCASSSSSAGLSYEQYFGPGTRLTVT.

The chain couples TRBV5-1 to TRBJ2-1; 11 bases are a match to TRBD1. The length of the CDR3 is 12 residues. Unmatched junction bases numbered 4, after V lost 2 bases and J lost 15 bases. In germline, CDR1 is SGHRS, CDR2 YFSETQ. The DNA for the CDR3 is TGCGCCAGCAGCTTCACGGGACAGGGGGGGTTCTTC. Protein product: CASSFTGQGGFF.

V gene TRBV18 combines with J gene TRBJ2-1, with TRBD1 matching 7 bases. The germline V gene has CDR1 KGHSH and CDR2 LQKENI. The CDR3 length is 16 residues. V was pared by 2 bases and J by 4 bases, with 8 bases of the junction left unmatched. CDR3 nucleotide sequence: TGTGCCAGCTCACCAATCTTAGGGGGCTCGTACAATGAGCAGTTCTTC. It encodes CASSPILGGSYNEQFF.

This clone was recorded only once. The rearrangement joins TRBV30 to TRBJ1-5; 7 bases match TRBD1. CDR1 is GTSNPN and CDR2 is SVGIG in the germline V gene (reference sequence). Trimming cost V 4 bases and J 6 bases; bases outside gene matches: 9. This CDR3 comprises 14 residues. The CDR3 nucleotides are TGTGCCTGGAATGGAGGACAGGAAGGTCAGCCCCAGCATTTT. Protein product: CAWNGGQEGQPQHF.

The rearrangement joins TRBV29-1 to TRBJ1-4; D possibly corresponds to TRBD1 (6 bases). The ends were cut back, 7 bases at V and 6 bases at J, with 12 bases in the middle. The CDR3 consists of 12 residues. The germline gives CDR1 SQVTM, CDR2 ANQGSEA. The CDR3 DNA sequence: TGCAGCGGAGGGGGAAACGATGAAAAACTGTTTTTT. Its translation is CSGGGNDEKLFF.

This chain joins TRBV7-6 and TRBJ2-3; perhaps TRBD1 as D (6 bases). Germline CDR1 reads SGHVS; CDR2 reads FNYEAQ. Trimming cost V 4 bases and J 2 bases, with 16 bases left between them. This CDR3 contains 16 residues. The CDR3 region is CASSSGVGAFTDTQYF. The CDR3 DNA reads as TGTGCCAGCAGCTCCGGTGTGGGGGCGTTCACAGATACGCAGTATTTT.

The genes are TRBV5-6 and TRBJ2-7; possible D gene TRBD1, 6 bases. The CDR3 is 13 residues long. V was clipped by 5 bases and J by 1 base, with 10 bases between them. Germline values: CDR1 SGHDT, CDR2 YYEEEE. The CDR3 DNA is TGTGCCAGCAGAAACGGACAGTCCTACGAGCAGTACTTC. Protein sequence: CASRNGQSYEQYF.

The rearrangement links TRBV25-1 to TRBJ2-1; TRBD2 aligns across 13 bases. Looked up from germline, CDR1 is MGHDK and CDR2 is SYGVNS. V lost 8 bases, J lost 6 bases, and 4 bases stayed unmatched. The CDR3 sequence is 14 residues long. CDR3 in amino acids: CASGTSGGANEQFF. CDR3 nucleotide sequence: TGTGCCAGCGGAACTAGCGGGGGGGCCAATGAGCAGTTCTTC.

The J gene is TRBJ2-7, the V gene TRBV9; D possibly corresponds to TRBD2 (5 bases). V was clipped by 6 bases and J by 3 bases, with 19 bases between them. The germline CDR1 and CDR2 sequences are SGDLS and YYNGEE. The CDR3 has 15 amino acids. As DNA, the CDR3 is TGTGCCAGCACCAGAGGGCAAGATGGTGTCTACGAGCAGTACTTC. Translating it yields CASTRGQDGVYEQYF.

This sequence joins TRBV5-4 and TRBJ2-3, with D perhaps TRBD2 (6 bases). Germline V gene data show CDR1 as SGHNT and CDR2 as YYREEE (reference sequence). Trimming took off 6 bases at V and 0 bases at J, with 14 bases between the two ends. The CDR3 runs to 15 residues. CDR3 residues: CASTSGLQSTDTQYF. For the CDR3, the DNA is TGTGCCAGCACTTCGGGACTTCAGAGCACAGATACGCAGTATTTT.

As for this clone: This sample also contains other DNA sequences that code for the same CDR3. The gene calls are TRBV28 and TRBJ1-3; unclear D gene. CDR3 size: 14 residues. V lost 4 bases and J 4 bases, leaving 11 bases between the germline ends. Germline V gene sequence: CDR1 MDHEN, CDR2 SYDVKM. Here the CDR3 reads CASSWRGGGNTIYF. The CDR3 region has the DNA TGTGCCAGCAGTTGGAGAGGAGGGGGAAACACCATATATTTT.

The chain employs TRBV5-8 and TRBJ1-3; D ambiguous. CDR1 is SGHTS, CDR2 YDEGEE, per germline. There are 13 residues in the CDR3. Deletions cut 2 bases from V and 9 bases from J, with 12 bases between. CDR3 sequence (DNA): TGTGCCAGCAGCTTCACCCTGGGGAGCACCATATATTTT. This sequence encodes CASSFTLGSTIYF.

The V and J genes are TRBV27 and TRBJ2-3; 12 bases map to TRBD1. The CDR3 has 21 amino acids. Trimming removed 5 bases from V and 4 bases from J; junction bases left unmatched: 22. CDR1 is MNHEY and CDR2 is SMNVEV in the germline V gene (reference sequence). DNA for the CDR3: TGTGCCAGCAGTCGATTTTCTCGGGACAGGGGGCGGCAGCCCAGCGCAGATACGCAGTATTTT. Its protein product is CASSRFSRDRGRQPSADTQYF.

The chain employs TRBV7-6 and TRBJ2-3; D possibly corresponds to TRBD2 (6 bases). The CDR3 loop spans 17 amino acids. V was trimmed by 4 bases and J by 0 bases, leaving 17 bases between them. The germline V gene encodes CDR1 SGHVS and CDR2 FNYEAQ. The CDR3 sequence is CASSSPLAGSSTDTQYF. The CDR3 DNA reads as TGTGCCAGCAGCTCACCGCTGGCGGGATCTAGCACAGATACGCAGTATTTT.

The chain is built from TRBV5-4 and TRBJ1-2; D is unresolved. There are 16 residues in the CDR3. Germline CDR1 SGHNT, CDR2 YYREEE (reference sequence). V lost 4 bases and J 5 bases, leaving 21 bases between the germline ends. The CDR3 here is CASSRSYDLSQYGYTF. The CDR3 DNA reads as TGTGCCAGCAGCAGGAGCTACGACCTGTCCCAATATGGCTACACCTTC.

This clone was observed a few times. The rearrangement uses TRBV6-1 and TRBJ1-1, with D perhaps TRBD1 (5 bases). Trimming left V 7 bases short and J 7 bases short, with 16 bases between. The CDR3 consists of 13 residues. The germline V gene encodes CDR1 MNHNS and CDR2 SASEGT. The CDR3, as DNA: TGTGCCAGCATCTCTCTGGGGGGTATTGAAGCTTTCTTT. Translated, it gives CASISLGGIEAFF.

In this sample, this clone turned up once. The gene calls are TRBV5-6 and TRBJ2-1; TRBD2 might be the D (6 bases). CDR3 length: 16 amino acids. Germline loops: CDR1 SGHDT, CDR2 YYEEEE. Trimming stripped 4 bases from V and 0 bases from J, with 14 bases between. CDR3: CASSGTPSGSYNEQFF. The DNA for the CDR3 is TGTGCCAGCAGCGGGACTCCCTCCGGCTCCTACAATGAGCAGTTCTTC.

The V and J genes are TRBV27 and TRBJ1-2; D not resolved. Germline V lookup: CDR1 MNHEY, CDR2 SMNVEV (reference sequence). The CDR3 contains 14 residues. The ends were cut back, 4 bases at V and 5 bases at J, with 14 bases in the middle. CDR3 sequence (DNA): TGTGCCAGCAGTTCCCGTAGCCCTGGGTATGGCTACACCTTC. Protein sequence: CASSSRSPGYGYTF.

The chain recombines TRBV28 with TRBJ1-6; weak D call: TRBD1 (6 bases). CDR3 length: 12 residues. In germline, CDR1 is MDHEN, CDR2 SYDVKM. V was trimmed by 5 bases and J by 10 bases, leaving 9 bases between them. CDR3 loop: CASSPTGSPLHF. DNA for the CDR3: TGTGCCAGCAGTCCCACAGGGTCACCCCTCCACTTT.

The table lists this clone with a few counts. The V and J genes are TRBV29-1 and TRBJ1-4; maybe TRBD1 (5 bases). Deletions cut 7 bases from V and 1 base from J, with 25 bases between. The CDR3 sequence is 18 residues long. Germline assignment: CDR1 SQVTM and CDR2 ANQGSEA. In DNA form, the CDR3 reads TGCAGCGCCGCCTCCGGGGCCCCGGGGGGGGTAACTAATGAAAAACTGTTTTTT. Its protein product is CSAASGAPGGVTNEKLFF.

The chain joins TRBV15 to TRBJ2-2; maybe TRBD1 (5 bases). Germline CDR1 and CDR2: LNHNV and YYDKDF (reference sequence). The CDR3 contains 16 residues. V dropped 2 bases and J dropped 2 bases, with 12 bases sitting between them. The CDR3 spells CATSRTYDSNTGELFF. The CDR3 DNA is TGTGCCACCAGCAGAACTTACGACAGTAACACCGGGGAGCTGTTTTTT.

This clone was detected only a few times. The chain is built from TRBV7-7 and TRBJ2-5; 7 nucleotides agree with TRBD2. Germline values: CDR1 SSHAT, CDR2 FNYEAQ (reference sequence). The V and J ends lost 4 bases and 1 base, in that order; junction bases with no gene match: 3. The CDR3 extends over 14 amino acids. The CDR3 here is CASSSGGFQETQYF. CDR3 DNA sequence: TGTGCCAGCAGCTCCGGGGGGTTCCAAGAGACCCAGTACTTC.

The chain uses TRBV10-3 and TRBJ1-3; D perhaps matches TRBD1 (6 bases). The CDR3 sequence is 13 residues long. The V end was cut by 11 bases, the J end by 4 bases, with 15 bases between. From germline, CDR1 is ENHRY and CDR2 SYGVKD. The CDR3: CAARQVTGNTIYF. For the CDR3, the DNA is TGTGCCGCCCGACAGGTGACCGGAAACACCATATATTTT.

The chain links TRBV28 to TRBJ1-6, with D maybe TRBD1 (6 bases). Germline CDR1 and CDR2: MDHEN and SYDVKM. V was trimmed by 0 bases and J by 13 bases, leaving 16 bases between them. There are 15 residues in the CDR3. CDR3 DNA: TGTGCCAGCAGTTTATGGGGCCAGGGAGGGGGGCCCCTCCACTTT. Amino acids: CASSLWGQGGGPLHF.

The V gene is TRBV5-6, the J gene TRBJ2-6; TRBD1 might be the D (5 bases). Germline V gene sequence: CDR1 SGHDT, CDR2 YYEEEE. The CDR3 loop spans 17 amino acids. V lost 0 bases, J lost 0 bases, and 10 bases lay in between. CDR3 nucleotides: TGTGCCAGCAGCTTGGACAGGATGAGCTCTGGGGCCAACGTCCTGACTTTC. Protein sequence: CASSLDRMSSGANVLTF.

This chain uses TRBV5-8 with TRBJ2-2; D is perhaps TRBD2 (6 bases). Trimming cost V 4 bases and J 6 bases, with 10 bases left between them. CDR3 length: 13 residues. Germline V lookup: CDR1 SGHTS, CDR2 YDEGEE. The CDR3 DNA reads TGTGCCAGCAGCCGGGGACTCCCCGGGGAGCTGTTTTTT. Protein: CASSRGLPGELFF.

This clone appeared a few times. The J gene is TRBJ2-7, the V gene TRBV18, with D possibly being TRBD1 (6 bases). From germline, CDR1 is KGHSH and CDR2 LQKENI. The CDR3 contains 15 residues. V lost 4 bases and J lost 3, with 16 bases in between. The DNA for the CDR3 is TGTGCCAGCTCACACTCTTCCCGACAGGACTACGAGCAGTACTTC. It yields the protein CASSHSSRQDYEQYF.